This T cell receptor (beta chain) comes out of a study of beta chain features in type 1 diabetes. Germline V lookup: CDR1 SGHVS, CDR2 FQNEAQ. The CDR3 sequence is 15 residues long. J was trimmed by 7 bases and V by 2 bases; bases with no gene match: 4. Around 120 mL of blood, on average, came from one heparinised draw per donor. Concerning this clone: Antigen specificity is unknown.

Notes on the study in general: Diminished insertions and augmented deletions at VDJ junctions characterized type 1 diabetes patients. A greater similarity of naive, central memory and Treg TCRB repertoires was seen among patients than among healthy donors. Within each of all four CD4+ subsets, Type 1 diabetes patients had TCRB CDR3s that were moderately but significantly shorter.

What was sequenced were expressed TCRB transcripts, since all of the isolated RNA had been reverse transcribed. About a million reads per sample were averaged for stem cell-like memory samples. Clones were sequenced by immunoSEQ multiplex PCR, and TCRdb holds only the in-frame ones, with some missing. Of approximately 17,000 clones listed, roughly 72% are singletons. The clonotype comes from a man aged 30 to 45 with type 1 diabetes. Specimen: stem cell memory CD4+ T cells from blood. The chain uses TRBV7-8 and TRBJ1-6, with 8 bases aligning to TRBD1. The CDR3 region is CASSLLGTGNSPLHF. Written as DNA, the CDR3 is TGTGCCAGCAGCTTACTTGGGACAGGAAATTCACCCCTCCACTTT.